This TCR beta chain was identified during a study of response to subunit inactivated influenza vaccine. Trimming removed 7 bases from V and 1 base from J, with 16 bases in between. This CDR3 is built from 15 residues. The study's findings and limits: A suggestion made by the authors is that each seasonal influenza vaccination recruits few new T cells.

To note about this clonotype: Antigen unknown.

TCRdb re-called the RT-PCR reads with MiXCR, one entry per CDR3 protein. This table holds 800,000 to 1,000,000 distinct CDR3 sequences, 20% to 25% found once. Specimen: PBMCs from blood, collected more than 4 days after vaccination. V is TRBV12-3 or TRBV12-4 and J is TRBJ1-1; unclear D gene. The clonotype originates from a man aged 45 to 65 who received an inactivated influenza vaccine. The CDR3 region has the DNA TGTGCCAGCACCCATTCGGGTCGCGAGAACACTGAAGCTTTCTTT. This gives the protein CASTHSGRENTEAFF.